The rows below give T cell receptor beta chains drawn from one sample of a study of shared clonotypes between healthy human individuals. Here immunoSEQ multiplex PCR was the method, and the copy in TCRdb shows in-frame clones only, minus some. The repertoire includes about 190,000 clones, around 63% of them detected once, and over 9.5% sits in the top ten. Sequences were obtained from memory CD4+ T cells sorted from blood. The receptors shown here come from a young man in good health. The CDR3 runs from the conserved cysteine through the conserved F or W. The D gene is left open where the match is weak. Not every row has a clone size; where given, it reads once, few, many or a size class.

V: TRBV5-1; length: 15; size: -; D: -; J: TRBJ2-5; DNA: TGCGCCAGCAGCTTTTCGCTCGCGGACCAAGAGACCCAGTACTTC; CDR3: CASSFSLADQETQYF
V: TRBV6-4; length: 17; size: few; D: -; J: TRBJ2-1; DNA: TGTGCCAGCAGTGAACGGGCTGGCGGGGCAGGCCACAATGAGCAGTTCTTC; CDR3: CASSERAGGAGHNEQFF
V: TRBV10-3; length: 14; size: -; D: TRBD2; J: TRBJ2-3; DNA: TGTGCCATCAATCCTAGCGGGAGTACAGATACGCAGTATTTT; CDR3: CAINPSGSTDTQYF
V: TRBV4-1; length: 17; size: -; D: -; J: TRBJ2-1; DNA: TGCGCCAGCAGCCGGCTAGATATGGGGTTCGCTCTCAATGAGCAGTTCTTC; CDR3: CASSRLDMGFALNEQFF
V: TRBV30; length: 14; size: -; D: -; J: TRBJ2-7; DNA: TGTGCCTGGAGTGGAGCTTTTAGAACAGAGAAACAGTACTTC; CDR3: CAWSGAFRTEKQYF
V: TRBV11-2; length: 14; size: -; D: TRBD1; J: TRBJ1-1; DNA: TGTGCCAGCAGGGCCATCAGGGGGCCAGATGAAGCTTTCTTT; CDR3: CASRAIRGPDEAFF
V: TRBV29-1; length: 16; size: once; D: TRBD1; J: TRBJ2-7; DNA: TGCAGCGTTGCCAGGCCCCCGACAGGGAAAGCCTACGAGCAGTACTTC; CDR3: CSVARPPTGKAYEQYF
V: TRBV28; length: 11; size: -; D: -; J: TRBJ1-4; DNA: TGTGCCAGCAGTTCCGGACAGCGAGAGTTTTTT; CDR3: CASSSGQREFF
V: TRBV15; length: 18; size: few; D: -; J: TRBJ1-4; DNA: TGTGCCACCAGCAGAGAGCTTAGGGCCGACTCAACTAATGAAAAACTGTTTTTT; CDR3: CATSRELRADSTNEKLFF
V: TRBV7-2; length: 18; size: -; D: TRBD2; J: TRBJ2-7; DNA: TGTGCCAGCAGCTTAACCCACGTTCTAGCGGCGAGATACAACGAGCAGTACTTC; CDR3: CASSLTHVLAARYNEQYF
V: TRBV19; length: 11; size: -; D: -; J: TRBJ2-1; DNA: TGTGCCAGCAGTGTCCTCTATGAGCAGTTCTTC; CDR3: CASSVLYEQFF
V: TRBV18; length: 15; size: few; D: -; J: TRBJ1-1; DNA: TGTGCCAGCTCACCAGTGAGACAGATGAACACTGAAGCTTTCTTT; CDR3: CASSPVRQMNTEAFF
V: TRBV5-4; length: 15; size: -; D: TRBD1; J: TRBJ1-2; DNA: TGTGCCAGCAGCAAGCGACAGGGGGCCGGCTATGGCTACACCTTC; CDR3: CASSKRQGAGYGYTF
V: TRBV4-3; length: 18; size: few; D: TRBD1; J: TRBJ2-3; DNA: TGCGCCAGCAGCCAAGATTCGCCCGGACAGGGTTTAACGGATACGCAGTATTTT; CDR3: CASSQDSPGQGLTDTQYF
V: TRBV5-5; length: 17; size: -; D: -; J: TRBJ1-4; DNA: TGTGCCAGCAGCTGGAGACAGGCCGCCGTTCTGGGGAGGGAACTGTTTTTT; CDR3: CASSWRQAAVLGRELFF
V: TRBV5-1; length: 12; size: few; D: -; J: TRBJ2-2; DNA: TGCGCCAGCAGCTTGTCCGCCGGGGAGCTGTTTTTT; CDR3: CASSLSAGELFF
V: TRBV15; length: 14; size: -; D: TRBD2; J: TRBJ2-1; DNA: TGTGCCACCACTCCTAGCGGGACACACAATGAGCAGTTCTTC; CDR3: CATTPSGTHNEQFF